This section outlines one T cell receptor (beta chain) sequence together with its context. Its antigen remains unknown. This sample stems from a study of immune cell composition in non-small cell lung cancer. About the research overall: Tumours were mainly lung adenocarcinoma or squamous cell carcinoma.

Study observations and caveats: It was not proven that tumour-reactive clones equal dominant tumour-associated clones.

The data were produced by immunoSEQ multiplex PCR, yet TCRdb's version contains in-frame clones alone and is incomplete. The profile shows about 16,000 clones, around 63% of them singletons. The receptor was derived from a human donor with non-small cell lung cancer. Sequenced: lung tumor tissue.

As DNA, the CDR3 is TGTGCCAGCAGCTCACTAGGCCCCGACACCGGGGAGCTGTTTTTT. Its translation: CASSSLGPDTGELFF. The rearrangement links TRBV7-3 to TRBJ2-2; the D gene is possibly TRBD2 (5 bases). The V end was cut by 4 bases, the J end by 3 bases, with 12 bases between. Per the germline V gene, CDR1 is SGHTA and CDR2 is FQGTGA. The CDR3 contains 15 residues.